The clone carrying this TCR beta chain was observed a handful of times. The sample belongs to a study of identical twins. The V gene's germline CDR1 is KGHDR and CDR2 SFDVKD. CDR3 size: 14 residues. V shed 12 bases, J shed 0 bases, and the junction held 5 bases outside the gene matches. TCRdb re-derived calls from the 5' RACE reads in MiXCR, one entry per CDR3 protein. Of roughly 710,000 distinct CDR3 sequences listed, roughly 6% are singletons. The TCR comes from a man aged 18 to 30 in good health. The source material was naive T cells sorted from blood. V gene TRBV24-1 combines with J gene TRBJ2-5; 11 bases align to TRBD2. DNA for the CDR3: TGTGCCGCATCTAGCGGGAGGCACCAAGAGACCCAGTACTTC. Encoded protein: CAASSGRHQETQYF.